This TCR beta chain derives from a study of T cells in Graves' hyperthyroidism and ophthalmopathy. Study-wide findings and caveats: Ophthalmopathy was distinguished from stable hyperthyroidism by 13 V-J signatures.

V was shortened by 6 bases and J by 7 bases, with 25 bases between the two germline ends. Germline CDR1 and CDR2: DFQATT and SNEGSKA (reference sequence). CDR3 length: 16 residues. Using RNA transcripts as the source, TCR beta CDR3 regions were amplified. In the first-round RT-PCR of the TCR CDR3, the HTBI primer set was used. One entry per CDR3 protein results from TCRdb running MiXCR on the multiplex PCR reads. The sample yields hundreds of thousands of distinct CDR3 sequences, about 20% seen once. A note on this clonotype: Its antigen is still unknown.

The sequenced material came from blood. The chain recombines TRBV20-1 with TRBJ1-5; a possible D gene is TRBD1 (5 bases). This TCR derives from a young man with Graves' ophthalmopathy. The CDR3 protein is CSAATTRDPRGQPQHF. The DNA of the CDR3 is TGCAGTGCGGCGACAACACGGGACCCACGAGGGCAGCCCCAGCATTTT.